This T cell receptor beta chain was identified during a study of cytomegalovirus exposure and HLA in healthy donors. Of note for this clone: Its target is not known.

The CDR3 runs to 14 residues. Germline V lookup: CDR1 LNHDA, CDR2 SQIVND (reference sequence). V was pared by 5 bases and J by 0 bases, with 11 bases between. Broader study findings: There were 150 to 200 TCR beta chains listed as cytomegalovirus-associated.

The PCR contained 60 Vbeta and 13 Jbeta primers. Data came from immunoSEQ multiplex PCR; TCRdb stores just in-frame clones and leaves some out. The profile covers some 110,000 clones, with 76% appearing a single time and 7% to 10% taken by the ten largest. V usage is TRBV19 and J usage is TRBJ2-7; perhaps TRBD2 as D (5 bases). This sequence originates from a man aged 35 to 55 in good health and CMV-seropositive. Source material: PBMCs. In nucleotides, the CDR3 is TGTGCCAGTAGTTCCAGGACTGTCTCCTACGAGCAGTACTTC. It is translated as CASSSRTVSYEQYF.